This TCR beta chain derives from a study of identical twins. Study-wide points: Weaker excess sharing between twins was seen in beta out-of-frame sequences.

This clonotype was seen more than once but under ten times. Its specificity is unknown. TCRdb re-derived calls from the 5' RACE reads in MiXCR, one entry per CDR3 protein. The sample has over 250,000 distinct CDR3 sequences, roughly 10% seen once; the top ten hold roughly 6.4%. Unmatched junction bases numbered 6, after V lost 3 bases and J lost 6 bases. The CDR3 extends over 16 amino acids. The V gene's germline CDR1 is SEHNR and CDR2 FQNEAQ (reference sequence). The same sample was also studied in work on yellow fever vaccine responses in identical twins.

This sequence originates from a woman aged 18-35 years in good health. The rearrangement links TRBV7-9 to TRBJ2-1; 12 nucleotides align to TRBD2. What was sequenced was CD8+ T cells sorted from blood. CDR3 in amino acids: CASSFVSSGRGNEQFF. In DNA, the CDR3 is TGTGCCAGCAGCTTTGTATCTAGCGGGAGGGGCAATGAGCAGTTCTTC.